The 12 T cell receptor beta chains below were found in one sample sequenced in a study of T cells in Graves' hyperthyroidism and ophthalmopathy. Template material for amplifying TCR beta CDR3 regions consisted of RNA transcripts. RT-PCR in the first round (using the HTBI primer set) targeted the TCR CDR3. TCRdb passed the multiplex PCR reads through MiXCR, listing each CDR3 protein once. Of 370,000 or so distinct CDR3 sequences in the sample, around 25% were seen once. The sequenced sample was blood. These receptors were collected from a man in his forties or fifties with Graves' hyperthyroidism.

The V gene is TRBV12-3 or TRBV12-4, the J gene TRBJ1-1, with D perhaps TRBD1 (5 bases). The CDR3 has 12 amino acids. V was trimmed by 2 bases and J by 10 bases, leaving 11 bases between them. The CDR3 is CASSLWGSGAFF. DNA of the CDR3: TGTGCCAGCAGTTTATGGGGCTCGGGAGCTTTCTTT.

The rearrangement joins TRBV7-9 to TRBJ2-7, with D unclear. The germline V gene encodes CDR1 SEHNR and CDR2 FQNEAQ (reference sequence). The CDR3 extends over 13 amino acids. V dropped 8 bases and J dropped 5 bases, with 16 bases sitting between them. The CDR3 region is CASGGEGKHEQYF. CDR3 bases: TGTGCCAGCGGCGGAGAAGGGAAGCACGAGCAGTACTTC.

The chain couples TRBV5-6 to TRBJ1-4; possibly TRBD1 for D (6 bases). The CDR3 has 15 amino acids. V lost 3 bases and J lost 7, with 16 bases in between. CDR1 is SGHDT, CDR2 YYEEEE, per germline. The CDR3 nucleotides read TGTGCCAGCAGCTCGCAGGGGAAACTGAGTGAAAAACTGTTTTTT. The encoded protein is CASSSQGKLSEKLFF.

This chain joins TRBV3-1 and TRBJ2-2; 11 bases line up with TRBD2. The CDR3 covers 14 residues. The germline gives CDR1 LGHDT, CDR2 YNNKEL (reference sequence). V lost 8 bases to trimming and J lost 4 bases; unmatched junction nucleotides: 3. The CDR3 DNA reads as TGTGCCAGCCTAGCGGGAGGTGGCACCGGGGAGCTGTTTTTT. Residues: CASLAGGGTGELFF. Full variable domain (rest looked up from reference TRBV3-1 and TRBJ2-2): DTAVSQTPKYLVTQMGNDKSIKCEQNLGHDTMYWYKQDSKKFLKIMFSYNNKELIINETVPNRFSPKSPDKAHLNLHINSLELGDSAVYFCASLAGGGTGELFFGEGSRLTVL.

This clonotype occurred a few times. The chain links TRBV27 to TRBJ2-5, with 9 positions matching TRBD2. CDR3 length: 16 residues. V lost 6 bases and J lost 2; bases outside the gene matches: 10. Looked up from germline, CDR1 is MNHEY and CDR2 is SMNVEV (reference sequence). The CDR3 region is CASRVHPLAGQETQYF. As DNA, the CDR3 is TGTGCCAGCAGAGTCCACCCCCTAGCGGGGCAAGAGACCCAGTACTTC.

This clonotype has a handful of counts. V and J are TRBV7-8 and TRBJ2-7; D is perhaps TRBD2 (6 bases). CDR1 SGHVS and CDR2 FQNEAQ come from the germline V gene. This CDR3 has 14 amino acids. Trimming took 5 bases from V and 4 from J, leaving 15 bases between them. The CDR3 DNA reads TGTGCCAGCAGCATAAGCCCCGGGGGTTACGAGCAGTACTTC. Protein product: CASSISPGGYEQYF.

J is TRBJ2-5 and V is TRBV12-3 or TRBV12-4; the D gene is possibly TRBD2 (5 bases). The V end lost 0 bases, the J end lost 3 bases, and 5 bases lay between the germline ends. The CDR3 loop spans 13 amino acids. Here the CDR3 reads CASSLAEEETQYF. For the CDR3, the DNA is TGTGCCAGCAGTTTAGCGGAGGAAGAGACCCAGTACTTC.

This clonotype was seen more than once but under ten times. The chain employs TRBV29-1 and TRBJ2-1; D is possibly TRBD2 (6 bases). The CDR3 runs 14 residues. Germline V gene data show CDR1 as SQVTM and CDR2 as ANQGSEA. The V and J ends lost 3 bases and 1 base respectively, with 10 bases between them. CDR3 sequence reads: CSVELAVSYNEQFF. As DNA, the CDR3 is TGCAGCGTTGAGTTAGCGGTATCCTACAATGAGCAGTTCTTC.

The chain uses TRBV6-2 or TRBV6-3 and TRBJ2-5; possible D gene TRBD2, 6 bases. The CDR3 runs 14 residues. CDR1 and CDR2 from the germline V gene are MNHEY and SVGEGT. V was cut by 11 bases and J by 7 bases, with 23 bases left in between. CDR3 sequence (DNA): TGTGCCGTGCATCCCGGGACTTCCCGAAGGACCCAGTACTTC. It codes for CAVHPGTSRRTQYF.

The chain is built from TRBV24-1 and TRBJ2-2, with 7 bases matching TRBD2. This CDR3 has 13 residues. Per the germline V gene, CDR1 is KGHDR and CDR2 is SFDVKD. V trimming: 9 bases; J trimming: 3 bases; junction bases outside the gene matches: 3. CDR3 protein: CATGTTYTGELFF. DNA of the CDR3: TGTGCCACCGGGACTACCTACACCGGGGAGCTGTTTTTT.

The rearrangement uses TRBV9 and TRBJ2-1; D may correspond to TRBD1 or TRBD2 (6 bases each). The V gene's germline CDR1 is SGDLS and CDR2 YYNGEE. V lost 4 bases and J lost 5, with 16 bases in between. CDR3 size: 15 residues. The CDR3 is CASSQSGGRNNEQFF. CDR3 in DNA: TGTGCCAGCAGCCAAAGTGGGGGGCGAAACAATGAGCAGTTCTTC.

A remark on this clonotype: Just one base apart from a much larger clone, this may be a read error. The chain uses TRBV3-1 and TRBJ2-7, with D tentatively TRBD2 (5 bases). This CDR3 spans 13 amino acids. CDR1 is LGHDT and CDR2 is YNNKEL in the germline V gene (reference sequence). CDR3 amino acids: CASSQVPSGEQHF. The CDR3 DNA is TGTGCCAGCAGCCAAGTCCCCAGCGGCGAGCAGCACTTC.